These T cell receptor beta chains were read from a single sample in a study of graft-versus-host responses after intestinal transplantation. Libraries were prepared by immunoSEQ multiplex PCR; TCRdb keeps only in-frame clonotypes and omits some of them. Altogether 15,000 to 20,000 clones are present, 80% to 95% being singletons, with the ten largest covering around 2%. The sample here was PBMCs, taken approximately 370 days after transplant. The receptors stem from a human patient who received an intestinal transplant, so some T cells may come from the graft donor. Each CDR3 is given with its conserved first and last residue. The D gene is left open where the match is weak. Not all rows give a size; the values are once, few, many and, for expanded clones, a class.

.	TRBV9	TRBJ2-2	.	CASTQARSGGEDTGELFF	TGTGCCAGCACCCAAGCAAGGTCCGGGGGAGAAGACACCGGGGAGCTGTTTTTT
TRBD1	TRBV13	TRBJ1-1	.	CASSPRTGGSEAFF	TGTGCCAGCAGCCCCCGGACAGGGGGCTCTGAAGCTTTCTTT
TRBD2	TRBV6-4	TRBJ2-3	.	CASSPRGLAGDADTQYF	TGTGCCAGCAGTCCCCGGGGACTAGCGGGAGACGCAGATACGCAGTATTTT
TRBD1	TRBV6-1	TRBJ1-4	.	CASSATGVSEKLFF	TGTGCCAGCAGTGCAACAGGGGTGTCAGAAAAACTGTTTTTT
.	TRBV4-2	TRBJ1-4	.	CASSQLREATNEKLFF	TGTGCCAGCAGCCAACTAAGGGAGGCAACTAATGAAAAACTGTTTTTT
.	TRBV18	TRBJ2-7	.	CASSRQRATDTYEQYF	TGTGCCAGCTCCCGTCAGCGTGCGACAGATACCTACGAGCAGTACTTC
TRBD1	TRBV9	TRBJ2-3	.	CASSAMTGGTDTQYF	TGTGCCAGCAGCGCCATGACAGGGGGGACAGATACGCAGTATTTT
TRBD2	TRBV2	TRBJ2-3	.	CASSDRASGRAETDTQYF	TGTGCCAGCAGTGATAGGGCTAGCGGGAGGGCCGAGACAGATACGCAGTATTTT
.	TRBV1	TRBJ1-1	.	CTSSQGGLNRKNTEAFF	TGCACCAGCAGCCAAGGAGGTCTGAACAGGAAGAACACTGAAGCTTTCTTT
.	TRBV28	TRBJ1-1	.	CASSLQPGDTEAFF	TGTGCCAGCAGCTTACAGCCAGGGGACACTGAAGCTTTCTTT
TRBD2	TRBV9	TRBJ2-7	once	CASSARDGGTRGTSGREEQYF	TGTGCCAGCAGCGCCCGGGACGGGGGGACTCGCGGGACTAGCGGGCGGGAGGAGCAGTACTTC
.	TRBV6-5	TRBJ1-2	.	CASSENLGNYGYTF	TGTGCCAGCAGTGAAAATTTGGGTAACTATGGCTACACCTTC
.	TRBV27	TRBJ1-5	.	CASSSLLDGLNQPQHF	TGTGCCAGCAGTTCACTCCTGGACGGTTTAAATCAGCCCCAGCATTTT
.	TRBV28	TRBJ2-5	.	CASSLQVQETQYF	TGTGCCAGCAGTTTACAGGTCCAAGAGACCCAGTACTTC
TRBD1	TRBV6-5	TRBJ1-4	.	CASRLGTEDEKLFF	TGTGCCAGCCGATTAGGGACAGAGGATGAAAAACTGTTTTTT
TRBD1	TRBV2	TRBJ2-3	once	CASSLQGDSTDTQYF	TGTGCCAGCTCCTTACAGGGGGATAGCACAGATACGCAGTATTTT
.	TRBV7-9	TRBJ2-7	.	CASSTWTAWGYEQYF	TGTGCCAGCAGCACCTGGACAGCTTGGGGCTACGAGCAGTACTTC
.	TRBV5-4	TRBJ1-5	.	CASSLRGSNQPQHF	TGTGCCAGCAGCTTGCGGGGTAGCAATCAGCCCCAGCATTTT
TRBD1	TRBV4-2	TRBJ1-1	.	CASSQVLRTGVGTEAFF	TGTGCCAGCAGCCAAGTTTTGAGGACAGGGGTTGGTACTGAAGCTTTCTTT
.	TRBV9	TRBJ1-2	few	CASSLGDGYTF	TGTGCCAGCAGCCTCGGAGATGGCTACACCTTC
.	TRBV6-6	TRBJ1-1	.	CASSYLDTEAFF	TGTGCCAGCAGTTACTTGGACACTGAAGCTTTCTTT
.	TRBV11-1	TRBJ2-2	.	CASTPGTLNTGELFF	TGTGCCAGCACCCCTGGGACACTGAACACCGGGGAGCTGTTTTTT
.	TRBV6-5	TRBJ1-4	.	CASSYGTTNEKLFF	TGTGCCAGCAGTTACGGTACAACTAATGAAAAACTGTTTTTT
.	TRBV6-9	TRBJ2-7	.	CASSEAISREQYF	TGTGCCAGCAGTGAAGCCATTAGCCGGGAGCAGTACTTC
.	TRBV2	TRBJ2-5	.	CASSQEGYGETQYF	TGTGCCAGCAGTCAGGAGGGGTATGGAGAGACCCAGTACTTC
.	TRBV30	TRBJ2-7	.	CAWSRGGDEQYF	TGTGCCTGGAGCAGGGGAGGCGACGAGCAGTACTTC
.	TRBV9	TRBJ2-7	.	CASSRQDLRFSLYEQYF	TGTGCCAGCAGCCGCCAAGATCTAAGGTTCTCCTTGTACGAGCAGTACTTC
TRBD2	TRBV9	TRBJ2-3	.	CASSGGGGSDTQYF	TGTGCCAGCAGCGGCGGGGGGGGATCAGATACGCAGTATTTT
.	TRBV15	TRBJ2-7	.	CATSSQAGSEQYF	TGTGCCACCAGCAGTCAGGCGGGGAGCGAGCAGTACTTC
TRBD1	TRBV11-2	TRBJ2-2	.	CASSLGQGAGELFF	TGTGCCAGCAGCTTAGGACAGGGGGCCGGGGAGCTGTTTTTT
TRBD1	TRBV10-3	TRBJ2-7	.	CAISEKGQGVREQYF	TGTGCCATCAGTGAAAAGGGACAGGGGGTCCGGGAGCAGTACTTC
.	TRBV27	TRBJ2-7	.	CASSLPRGEQYF	TGTGCCAGCAGTCTACCCCGGGGGGAGCAGTACTTC
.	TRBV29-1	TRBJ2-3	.	CSVDLGTDTQYF	TGCAGCGTTGATCTGGGGACGGATACGCAGTATTTT
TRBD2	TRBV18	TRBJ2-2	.	CASSPGLAGAGELFF	TGTGCCAGCTCACCGGGACTAGCGGGAGCCGGGGAGCTGTTTTTT
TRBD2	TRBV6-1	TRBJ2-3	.	CASSKTSGGPDTQYF	TGTGCCAGCAGCAAAACTAGCGGGGGACCAGATACGCAGTATTTT
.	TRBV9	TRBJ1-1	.	CASSPTTGVNTEAFF	TGTGCCAGCAGCCCGACTACAGGAGTGAACACTGAAGCTTTCTTT
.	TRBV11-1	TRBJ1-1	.	CASSLGPEAFF	TGTGCCAGCAGCTTAGGGCCGGAAGCTTTCTTT
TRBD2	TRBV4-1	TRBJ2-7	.	CASSQDASGGNEQYF	TGCGCCAGCAGCCAAGACGCTAGCGGGGGAAACGAGCAGTACTTC
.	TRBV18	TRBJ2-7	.	CASSPPAAETYEQYF	TGTGCCAGCTCACCACCCGCGGCGGAAACCTACGAGCAGTACTTC
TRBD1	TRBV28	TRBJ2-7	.	CASSSTDRGGYEQYF	TGTGCCAGCAGTTCCACGGACAGGGGTGGCTACGAGCAGTACTTC